This T cell receptor (beta chain) was documented in a study of regulatory T cells in long-lasting Graves disease. The CDR3 is 12 residues long. V was shortened by 3 bases and J by 9 bases, with 9 bases between the two germline ends. Germline loops: CDR1 SEHNR, CDR2 FQNEAQ (reference sequence). HTBI primers from iRepertoire and Arm-PCR of CDR3 regions yielded the TCR beta libraries. TCRdb re-called the multiplex PCR reads through MiXCR, storing one row per CDR3 protein. The sample holds approximately 300,000 distinct CDR3 sequences, about a sixth seen once. Worth noting for this clonotype: The antigen is undetermined.

Study-level findings and limits: Favored usage of TRBV28, TRBJ1-2 and TRBJ2-5 was recorded in persistent disease.

Regarding time point: newly diagnosed GD, antithyroid drugs for less than 3 months. From PBMCs, RNA was extracted and then used to make the TCR library. The patients were drawn from one endocrinology department in Xi'an, China. The sequence was collected from a female donor with Graves disease. The material sequenced was peripheral blood mononuclear cells (PBMCs), taken at new diagnosis, from a patient treated with antithyroid drugs. This chain links TRBV7-9 with TRBJ2-1, with D maybe TRBD2 (5 bases). The CDR3, as DNA: TGTGCCAGCAGCTTTGACGGAGGTGAGCAGTTCTTC. Translated: CASSFDGGEQFF.